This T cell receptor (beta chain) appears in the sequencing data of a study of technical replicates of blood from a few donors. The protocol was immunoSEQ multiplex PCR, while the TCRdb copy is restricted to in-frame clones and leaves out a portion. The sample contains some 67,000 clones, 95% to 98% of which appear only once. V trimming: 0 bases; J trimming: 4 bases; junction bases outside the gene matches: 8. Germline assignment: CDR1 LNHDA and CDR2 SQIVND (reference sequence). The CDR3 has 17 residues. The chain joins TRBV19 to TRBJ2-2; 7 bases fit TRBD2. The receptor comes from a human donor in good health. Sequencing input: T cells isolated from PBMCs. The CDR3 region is CASSIEGGWRLTGELFF. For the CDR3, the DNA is TGTGCCAGTAGTATAGAGGGAGGGTGGAGACTCACCGGGGAGCTGTTTTTT.